Listed below are T cell receptor beta chains from one sample, sequenced in a study of blood T cell repertoires in COVID-19. Measured with immunoSEQ multiplex PCR; TCRdb has only the in-frame clones, and not every one. This table holds some 220,000 clones, 84% found once. Sequences were obtained from peripheral blood. The receptors shown here come from a man aged 50 to 60 with active or convalescent COVID-19. The CDR3 runs from the conserved cysteine through the conserved F or W. The D gene is left open where the match is weak. Clone size is stated in some rows and not others, as once, few, many or a class when expanded.

cdr3_aa cdr3_nt j_call clone_size v_call d_call
CASSRTSGYEQYF TGTGCCAGCAGCCGGACTAGCGGCTACGAGCAGTACTTC TRBJ2-7 - TRBV6-5 TRBD2
CAISPLAGGTETQYF TGTGCCATCAGCCCACTAGCGGGGGGGACAGAGACCCAGTACTTC TRBJ2-5 once TRBV10-3 TRBD2
CASSLSGNYGYTF TGTGCCAGCAGCCTGTCGGGGAACTATGGCTACACCTTC TRBJ1-2 - TRBV2 -
CASSLEVGAPEAFF TGTGCCAGCAGCTTAGAGGTAGGGGCACCCGAAGCTTTCTTT TRBJ1-1 - TRBV7-2 -
CASSFYRETEAFF TGTGCCAGCAGCTTTTACAGGGAAACTGAAGCTTTCTTT TRBJ1-1 - TRBV7-9 -
CASSLYNEQFF TGTGCCAGCAGTCTATACAATGAGCAGTTCTTC TRBJ2-1 - TRBV6-5 -
CASAPGLADYEQYF TGTGCCAGTGCTCCGGGACTAGCGGATTACGAGCAGTACTTC TRBJ2-7 - TRBV19 TRBD2
CASGPGLIRKTEAFF TGTGCCAGCGGCCCAGGTCTTATCCGAAAGACTGAAGCTTTCTTT TRBJ1-1 - TRBV7-2 -
CASSPPVGRDTEAFF TGTGCCAGCAGCCCACCCGTCGGGAGAGACACTGAAGCTTTCTTT TRBJ1-1 - TRBV7-8 -
CASSAPGGRITGELFF TGTGCCAGCAGCGCACCGGGCGGGAGGATAACCGGGGAGCTGTTTTTT TRBJ2-2 few TRBV6-2/TRBV6-3 TRBD2
CASSLNVGEDRGRRNTEAFF TGTGCCAGCAGCCTTAATGTAGGGGAGGACAGGGGGCGAAGGAACACTGAAGCTTTCTTT TRBJ1-1 - TRBV7-3 TRBD1
CASSLRAQGGSTEAFF TGTGCCAGCAGCTTAAGGGCACAGGGAGGGTCTACTGAAGCTTTCTTT TRBJ1-1 - TRBV11-2 -
CASSKDGKVYEQYF TGTGCCAGCAGCAAGGACGGGAAAGTCTACGAGCAGTACTTC TRBJ2-7 few TRBV5-5 -
CASSQGGGRTTDTQYF TGTGCCAGCAGCCAGGGCGGGGGGCGGACCACAGATACGCAGTATTTT TRBJ2-3 - TRBV3-1/TRBV3-2 TRBD2
CASTYSGRGNEQFF TGTGCCAGCACTTATAGCGGGAGAGGCAATGAGCAGTTCTTC TRBJ2-1 few TRBV27 TRBD2
CAWLAQGFSYGYTF TGTGCCTGGCTTGCACAGGGTTTTTCCTATGGCTACACCTTC TRBJ1-2 - TRBV30 -
CASNRDNSNYGYTF TGTGCCAGCAACCGGGACAATTCTAACTATGGCTACACCTTC TRBJ1-2 - TRBV5-4 -
CASSQRGDRYNEQFF TGTGCCAGCAGCCAGAGGGGGGACAGGTACAATGAGCAGTTCTTC TRBJ2-1 - TRBV11-3 TRBD1
CASSSPGQGATGELFF TGCGCCAGCAGCTCTCCGGGACAGGGGGCAACCGGGGAGCTGTTTTTT TRBJ2-2 - TRBV5-1 TRBD1
CASSEGQGAEALHF TGTGCCAGCAGCGAGGGACAGGGGGCGGAGGCCCTCCACTTT TRBJ1-6 few TRBV2 TRBD1
CASTPGLAGRTDTQYF TGTGCCAGCACCCCTGGGTTAGCGGGGAGAACAGATACGCAGTATTTT TRBJ2-3 - TRBV7-9 TRBD2
CASSQAATGDTEAFF TGTGCCAGCAGCCAAGCGGCGACAGGGGACACTGAAGCTTTCTTT TRBJ1-1 once TRBV3-1/TRBV3-2 TRBD1
CASSPTGTGDYGYTF TGTGCCAGCAGCCCGACCGGGACAGGGGACTATGGCTACACCTTC TRBJ1-2 few TRBV4-2 TRBD1
CASSQGLAGADTQYF TGTGCCAGTAGTCAAGGACTAGCGGGGGCAGATACGCAGTATTTT TRBJ2-3 - TRBV19 TRBD2
CASSQAPNTEAFF TGTGCCAGCAGCCAGGCCCCCAACACTGAAGCTTTCTTT TRBJ1-1 - TRBV3-1/TRBV3-2 -
CASSLVGNRGETQYF TGTGCCAGCAGCTTAGTGGGGAACCGGGGAGAGACCCAGTACTTC TRBJ2-5 - TRBV7-3 -
CASSLNGGSYNEQFF TGCGCCAGCAGCTTGAACGGGGGGTCGTACAATGAGCAGTTCTTC TRBJ2-1 few TRBV5-1 TRBD2
CASSRGNNSPLHF TGTGCCAGCAGCAGGGGTAATAATTCACCCCTCCACTTT TRBJ1-6 - TRBV6-5 -
CASSAAGQGNTEAFF TGTGCCAGTAGTGCGGCGGGGCAGGGGAACACTGAAGCTTTCTTT TRBJ1-1 - TRBV19 -
CASSVESRSPLAGGFQETQYF TGTGCCAGCAGCGTAGAATCGAGAAGCCCGCTAGCGGGAGGGTTCCAAGAGACCCAGTACTTC TRBJ2-5 - TRBV9 TRBD2
CASSPGGVDEKLFF TGTGCCAGCAGCCCTGGAGGAGTTGATGAAAAACTGTTTTTT TRBJ1-4 few TRBV7-6 -
CASRKTGSQIIGELFF TGTGCCAGTAGAAAGACAGGGTCCCAAATTATCGGGGAGCTGTTTTTT TRBJ2-2 - TRBV19 TRBD1